This T cell receptor (beta chain) was obtained from a study of T cell repertoires in aging, cancer and after chemotherapy. Study in general: Donors were grouped into six age bands spanning 30 or younger through 70 or older. About 10 million TCR reads made up the full dataset. Regarding the study as a whole: In healthy donors, age-related TCR diversity loss mainly reflected lost richness. Untreated cancer patients had significantly lower blood TCR diversity than age-matched healthy donors.

TCR beta rearrangements were amplified from peripheral blood genomic DNA. TRB rearrangements spanning V, D and J were amplified using mixed TRB-A/B primers. TCRdb processed the multiplex PCR reads anew with MiXCR; each CDR3 protein has one entry. Of 2,500 to 3,000 distinct CDR3 sequences listed, about 24% are singletons. A note on this clonotype: Its antigen is not known.

The receptor was isolated from a human donor with a solid tumor. The sequenced sample consisted of blood.

CDR3 amino acids: CASSLVGRGGSRETQYF. Written as DNA, the CDR3 is TGTGCCAGCAGCTTAGTAGGGCGGGGCGGGAGCAGAGAGACCCAGTACTTC. The rearrangement links TRBV7-9 to TRBJ2-5, with 7 bases aligning to TRBD2. CDR1 SEHNR and CDR2 FQNEAQ come from the germline V gene (reference sequence). V dropped 1 base and J dropped 4; count of bases not matched to a gene: 12. The length of the CDR3 is 17 residues.